Below are 15 T cell receptor beta chains sequenced from a single sample in a study of CD8+CD57+ T cells in acquired aplastic anemia. Profiling that covered TCR beta VDJ and CDR3 relied on genomic DNA as its template. Using its own MiXCR run on the reads, TCRdb lists one record per CDR3 protein. The table lists roughly 130,000 distinct CDR3 sequences, about half of them singletons. Sequencing used sorted CD4+, CD8+, or CD8+CD57+ T cells (not recorded which) from PBMCs. These receptors originate from a human donor in good health, serving as a control.

This clonotype occurred a few times. Mismatch with germline at one junction end may stem from a read error. The chain has TRBV19 and TRBJ2-3; tentative D call: TRBD2 (5 bases). CDR1 is LNHDA, CDR2 SQIVND, per germline (reference sequence). The CDR3 consists of 14 residues. CDR3 DNA sequence: TGTGCTAGTAGTATCGCCAGTAGCGCAGATACGCAGTATTTT. It translates to CASSIASSADTQYF.

This CDR3 reads CASSEDWDYTF. The CDR3 DNA follows: TGTGCCAGCAGTGAGGACTGGGACTACACCTTC. The genes are TRBV2 and TRBJ1-2; D ambiguous. Germline values: CDR1 SNHLY, CDR2 FYNNEI. The CDR3 is 11 residues long. Trimming cost V 3 bases and J 10 bases, with 9 bases left between them.

The table lists this clonotype with many counts. J is TRBJ1-6 and V is TRBV20-1, with D tentatively TRBD1 (6 bases). This CDR3 comprises 15 residues. V lost 0 bases to trimming and J lost 7 bases, with 13 bases between them. Germline CDR1 DFQATT, CDR2 SNEGSKA (reference sequence). This chain's CDR3 is CSARDGGQFNSPLHF. For the CDR3, the DNA is TGCAGTGCTAGAGATGGTGGACAGTTCAATTCACCCCTCCACTTT.

This clonotype was picked up many times. The chain recombines TRBV20-1 with TRBJ1-5, with TRBD1 matching over 8 bases. There are 15 residues in the CDR3. Germline CDR1 is DFQATT and CDR2 is SNEGSKA (reference sequence). J was trimmed by 6 bases and V by 2 bases; bases with no gene match: 9. The CDR3 region is CSARWAGGYGQPQHF. The CDR3 DNA reads TGCAGTGCTAGATGGGCAGGGGGCTACGGTCAGCCCCAGCATTTT.

The chain employs TRBV10-1 and TRBJ1-1, with D possibly being TRBD1 (5 bases). Germline V gene lookup returns CDR1 WNHNN and CDR2 SYGVQD (reference sequence). The V end lost 6 bases, the J end lost 3 bases, and 11 bases lay between the germline ends. The CDR3 is 13 amino acids. The CDR3 loop reads CASSEGRYTEAFF. Written as DNA, the CDR3 is TGCGCCAGCAGCGAGGGACGTTACACTGAAGCTTTCTTT.

The chain uses TRBV10-3 and TRBJ1-6; D is ambiguous. Trimming removed 0 bases from V and 8 bases from J, with 5 bases in between. This CDR3 has 13 residues. CDR1 ENHRY and CDR2 SYGVKD come from the germline V gene. The CDR3 sequence is CAISESLHSPLHF. As DNA, the CDR3 is TGTGCCATCAGTGAGTCGCTCCATTCACCCCTCCACTTT.

A remark on this clonotype: A much bigger clone sits one base away, suggesting this may be a read error. Because the CDR3 is missing its conserved closing phenylalanine or tryptophan, this is likely a read error. The chain couples TRBV3-1 to TRBJ2-1; maybe TRBD1 (6 bases). The length of the CDR3 is 14 residues. Germline CDR1 and CDR2: LGHDT and YNNKEL (reference sequence). V was pared by 5 bases and J by 6 bases, with 14 bases between. For the CDR3, the DNA is TGTGCCAGCAGCAGACGGGACACAGTCAATGAGCAGTTCTCC. Its protein product is CASSRRDTVNEQFS.

This chain joins TRBV6-2 or TRBV6-3 and TRBJ1-3; 7 positions match TRBD1. Germline V CDR1 and CDR2: MNHEY, SVGEGT. The CDR3 is 15 residues long. The junction had 7 bases not matched to a gene; V was cut back by 6 bases and J by 2 bases. Here the CDR3 DNA reads TGTGCCAGCAGCCCAGGGGGGCCTACTGGAAACACCATATATTTT. It yields the protein CASSPGGPTGNTIYF.

This clonotype was observed at least ten times. The chain couples TRBV6-1 to TRBJ2-7; no clear D gene. Per the germline V gene, CDR1 is MNHNS and CDR2 is SASEGT. The V and J ends lost 8 bases and 4 bases respectively, with 15 bases between them. This CDR3 spans 13 amino acids. The CDR3 region is CASSVSGKYEQYF. The DNA of the CDR3 is TGTGCCAGCTCAGTAAGTGGAAAATACGAGCAGTACTTC.

Many counts were recorded for this clonotype. This sequence joins TRBV20-1 and TRBJ2-2, with D possibly TRBD1 on 6 matching bases. The germline CDR1 and CDR2 sequences are DFQATT and SNEGSKA (reference sequence). V was cut by 0 bases and J by 7 bases, with 18 bases left in between. This CDR3 comprises 16 residues. CDR3 sequence reads: CSARDRRAGVVGELFF. In nucleotides, the CDR3 is TGCAGTGCTAGAGATAGGCGGGCAGGGGTGGTCGGGGAGCTGTTTTTT.

The chain couples TRBV29-1 to TRBJ1-4; the D gene is possibly TRBD1 (5 bases). CDR1 and CDR2 (germline): SQVTM, ANQGSEA. Trimming removed 5 bases from V and 11 bases from J, with 18 bases in between. There are 13 residues in the CDR3. CDR3 in DNA: TGCAGCGTTCAAGGACCCTCGGGGGAGAAACTGTTTTTT. Encoded protein: CSVQGPSGEKLFF.

The V call is TRBV19, the J call TRBJ1-2; tentative D call: TRBD1 (6 bases). V gave up 9 bases and J gave up 0 bases, with 17 bases separating them. CDR1 and CDR2 (germline): LNHDA, SQIVND (reference sequence). The CDR3 extends over 15 amino acids. The CDR3, as DNA: TGTGCCAGCAGTGAATCAGGGGCTGCTAACTATGGCTACACCTTC. Translating gives CASSESGAANYGYTF.

This clonotype has a handful of counts. The chain links TRBV2 to TRBJ1-5, with 8 positions matching TRBD1. This CDR3 has 14 amino acids. CDR1 and CDR2 (germline): SNHLY, FYNNEI. V shed 8 bases and J 2 bases; nucleotides not matched to a gene: 5. Written as DNA, the CDR3 is TGTGCCAGCTCATCGGACAGGGGCAATCAGCCCCAGCATTTT. Translation: CASSSDRGNQPQHF.

This clonotype showed up many times. The chain couples TRBV7-9 to TRBJ1-2; 10 bases fit TRBD1. Germline loops: CDR1 SEHNR, CDR2 FQNEAQ (reference sequence). This CDR3 contains 16 residues. The J segment lost 3 bases and the V segment lost 0 bases, leaving 4 bases of the junction unmatched. The CDR3 DNA reads TGTGCCAGCAGCTTAGCAGGGACAGGGGCGGACTATGGCTACACCTTC. Protein: CASSLAGTGADYGYTF.

This chain joins TRBV15 and TRBJ2-1, with TRBD2 matching over 11 bases. The CDR3 has 17 amino acids. Germline V CDR1 and CDR2: LNHNV, YYDKDF (reference sequence). V trimming: 5 bases; J trimming: 6 bases; junction bases outside the gene matches: 12. The DNA of the CDR3 is TGTGCCACCAGCCCTACTTTACCGGGACTAGCGGTCAATGAGCAGTTCTTC. Translated, it gives CATSPTLPGLAVNEQFF. Looking up the rest from reference TRBV15 and TRBJ2-1 gives the full variable domain: DAMVIQNPRYQVTQFGKPVTLSCSQTLNHNVMYWYQQKSSQAPKLLFHYYDKDFNNEADTPDNFQSRRPNTSFCFLDIRSPGLGDTAMYLCATSPTLPGLAVNEQFFGPGTRLTVL.